Below, 21 T cell receptor beta chains from the same sample are listed, as sequenced in a study of T cell clones after liver transplantation. Some clones are missing from TCRdb's copy, which holds only in-frame ones; the method was immunoSEQ multiplex PCR. Of approximately 70,000 clones in the sample, around four fifths were seen once. The source material was CD4+ T cells from blood, sampled 48 months after liver transplant. The source of these receptors is a human patient who received a liver transplant. Some T cells may trace back to the graft donor.

The chain uses TRBV11-3 and TRBJ2-1; D unclear. Germline loops: CDR1 SGHNT, CDR2 YENEEA. The V and J ends lost 5 bases and 7 bases respectively, with 9 bases between them. This CDR3 has 12 amino acids. The CDR3 DNA reads as TGTGCCAGCAGCCTGAGAGATAATGAGCAGTTCTTC. Amino acids: CASSLRDNEQFF.

This chain joins TRBV21-1 and TRBJ2-5. TRBV21-1 represents a pseudogene. The CDR3 is 15 amino acids. CDR3 nucleotide sequence: TGTGCCAGCATCTTTTCCCGGGACCCGGGAGAGACCCAGTACTTC. Translated, it gives CASIFSRDPGETQYF.

The V call is TRBV4-3, the J call TRBJ1-1, with D possibly being TRBD1 (5 bases). There are 13 residues in the CDR3. The V gene lost 0 bases and the J gene lost 7 bases, with 9 bases spanning the gap. The V gene's germline CDR1 is LGHNA and CDR2 YSLEER. CDR3 region: CASSQDREDEAFF. The CDR3 bases are TGCGCCAGCAGCCAAGACAGGGAAGATGAAGCTTTCTTT.

The CDR3 region has the DNA TGCGCCAGCAGCTTGTGGCAGGGGTACTATGGCTACACCTTC. It codes for CASSLWQGYYGYTF. This chain links TRBV5-1 with TRBJ1-2; a possible D gene is TRBD1 (6 bases). Trimming cost V 1 base and J 3 bases, with 10 bases left between them. CDR1 and CDR2 (germline): SGHRS, YFSETQ. CDR3 size: 14 residues.

This chain links TRBV6-1 with TRBJ1-2; D is uncertain. Germline V CDR1 and CDR2: MNHNS, SASEGT. CDR3 size: 11 residues. V was pared by 11 bases and J by 1 base, with 8 bases between. For the CDR3, the DNA is TGTGCCGGTAGTGGTAACTATGGCTACACCTTC. Protein sequence: CAGSGNYGYTF.

The CDR3 sequence is CASSFQHPPSDGRGYTGELFF. The DNA of the CDR3 is TGTGCCAGCAGTTTCCAACACCCCCCCTCCGACGGTCGGGGCTACACCGGGGAGCTGTTTTTT. The V and J genes are TRBV28 and TRBJ2-2, with D perhaps being TRBD1 or TRBD2 (5 bases each). Germline CDR1 reads MDHEN; CDR2 reads SYDVKM. The CDR3 runs 21 residues. Trimming removed 3 bases from V and 3 bases from J, with 29 bases in between.

V usage is TRBV2 and J usage is TRBJ2-7, with D possibly being TRBD2 (6 bases). This CDR3 region has 14 residues. The V gene lost 1 base and the J gene lost 3 bases, with 10 bases spanning the gap. Germline V lookup: CDR1 SNHLY, CDR2 FYNNEI. CDR3 DNA sequence: TGTGCCAGCAGTGAAGTGGTGGGGGGCTACGAGCAGTACTTC. Residues: CASSEVVGGYEQYF.

Note on this clone: At one boundary the junction diverges from the germline segment, which might be a read error. The chain links TRBV7-7 to TRBJ2-3; no reliable D call. CDR1 and CDR2 from the germline V gene are SSHAT and FNYEAQ (reference sequence). The CDR3 has 13 residues. CDR3 bases: TGTGCTAGCAGCCTGCGACTCACAGATACGCAGTATTTT. This sequence encodes CASSLRLTDTQYF.

In its sample, this clone was seen once. The chain uses TRBV19 and TRBJ2-3, with D maybe TRBD2 (5 bases). Germline loops: CDR1 LNHDA, CDR2 SQIVND (reference sequence). CDR3 length equals 12 residues. Trimming shortened V by 4 bases and J by 5 bases, and 7 bases separated the two germline ends. DNA of the CDR3: TGTGCCAGTAGTAGAGGGCGAGATACGCAGTATTTT. The encoded protein is CASSRGRDTQYF.

The chain links TRBV7-9 to TRBJ2-1; D unresolved. Trimming cost V 3 bases and J 4 bases, with 7 bases left between them. The CDR3 runs to 13 residues. Germline lookup yields CDR1 SEHNR and CDR2 FQNEAQ (reference sequence). The chain's CDR3 is CASSFRVYNEQFF. The CDR3, as DNA: TGTGCCAGCAGCTTTAGGGTTTACAATGAGCAGTTCTTC. Combining the CDR3 with reference TRBV7-9 and TRBJ2-1 gives the whole variable domain DTGVSQNPRHKITKRGQNVTFRCDPISEHNRLYWYRQTLGQGPEFLTYFQNEAQLEKSRLLSDRFSAERPKGSFSTLEIQRTEQGDSAMYLCASSFRVYNEQFFGPGTRLTVL.

The chain employs TRBV9 and TRBJ2-7; TRBD2 aligns across 8 bases. Trimming took 2 bases from V and 0 from J; bases not matched to a gene: 4. CDR1 is SGDLS and CDR2 is YYNGEE in the germline V gene. The CDR3 runs to 15 residues. CDR3: CASSVRSGSSYEQYF. The CDR3 DNA sequence: TGTGCCAGCAGCGTGAGAAGCGGGAGCTCCTACGAGCAGTACTTC.

The V and J genes are TRBV7-2 and TRBJ1-5; D remains unclear. Germline CDR1 is SGHTA and CDR2 is FQGNSA. CDR3 length equals 15 residues. Trimming removed 1 base at V and 1 base at J, with 8 bases between. CDR3 sequence (DNA): TGTGCCAGCAGCTTAGATCACTCAAGCAATCAGCCCCAGCATTTT. Its protein product is CASSLDHSSNQPQHF.

In nucleotides, the CDR3 is TGTGCCAGTATCTCAAGGGAAGGAAACACCATATATTTT. It encodes CASISREGNTIYF. This chain links TRBV19 with TRBJ1-3; unclear D gene. The CDR3 runs to 13 residues. Germline V gene sequence: CDR1 LNHDA, CDR2 SQIVND (reference sequence). V gave up 7 bases and J gave up 4 bases, with 11 bases separating them.

The V call is TRBV28, the J call TRBJ2-7, with D perhaps matching TRBD1 (6 bases). The ends were cut back, 6 bases at V and 2 bases at J, with 11 bases in the middle. Germline lookup yields CDR1 MDHEN and CDR2 SYDVKM. The CDR3 sequence is 13 residues long. CDR3 coding DNA: TGTGCCAGCAGGGGACAAAGTACCTACGAGCAGTACTTC. It is translated as CASRGQSTYEQYF.

This sequence joins TRBV5-1 and TRBJ2-2, with 9 bases identical to TRBD1. The CDR3 sequence is 19 residues long. After removal of 0 bases from V and 3 bases from J, the junction contained 12 bases not matched to a gene. Germline CDR1 and CDR2: SGHRS and YFSETQ. The CDR3 sequence is CASSLVPPGQGSDTGELFF. The CDR3 nucleotides are TGCGCCAGCAGCTTGGTCCCGCCGGGACAGGGTTCGGACACCGGGGAGCTGTTTTTT. Variable domain in full (rest from reference TRBV5-1 and TRBJ2-2): KAGVTQTPRYLIKTRGQQVTLSCSPISGHRSVSWYQQTPGQGLQFLFEYFSETQRNKGNFPGRFSGRQFSNSRSEMNVSTLELGDSALYLCASSLVPPGQGSDTGELFFGEGSRLTVL.

The V call is TRBV15, the J call TRBJ2-1; perhaps D is TRBD1 or TRBD2 (6 bases each). Germline CDR1 LNHNV, CDR2 YYDKDF (reference sequence). This CDR3 region has 16 residues. Trimming pared 0 bases from V and 2 bases from J, leaving 11 bases between. CDR3 in DNA: TGTGCCACCAGCAGAGAATCGGGGGCCACCTACAATGAGCAGTTCTTC. The encoded protein is CATSRESGATYNEQFF.

This chain connects TRBV14 to TRBJ2-3, with D unclear. The V and J ends lost 2 bases and 10 bases respectively, with 7 bases between them. From germline, CDR1 is SGHDN and CDR2 FVKESK. The length of the CDR3 is 11 residues. CDR3 DNA: TGTGCCAGCAGCCAACACACCCCGCAGTATTTT. It translates to CASSQHTPQYF.

The CDR3 DNA reads as TGTGCCAGCAGCCCCCAGGGGAACACTGAAGCTTTCTTT. As protein: CASSPQGNTEAFF. The gene calls are TRBV5-4 and TRBJ1-1; tentatively, D is TRBD1 (5 bases). Deletions cut 4 bases from V and 1 base from J, with 8 bases between. Germline CDR1 reads SGHNT; CDR2 reads YYREEE (reference sequence). This CDR3 contains 13 residues. Drawing the rest from reference TRBV5-4 and TRBJ1-1, the complete variable domain is ETGVTQSPTHLIKTRGQQVTLRCSSQSGHNTVSWYQQALGQGPQFIFQYYREEENGRGNFPPRFSGLQFPNYSSELNVNALELDDSALYLCASSPQGNTEAFFGQGTRLTVV.

The chain combines TRBV5-1 with TRBJ2-3, with D unresolved. With 4 bases removed from V and 2 bases from J, the gap between germline ends came to 11 bases. The germline CDR1 and CDR2 sequences are SGHRS and YFSETQ. The CDR3 sequence is 14 residues long. The CDR3 DNA follows: TGCGCCAGCAGCCATGACCGGTTCACAGATACGCAGTATTTT. Residues: CASSHDRFTDTQYF.

V usage is TRBV6-6 and J usage is TRBJ2-3; TRBD1 aligns across 9 bases. The CDR3 runs 14 residues. Germline V lookup: CDR1 MNHNY, CDR2 SVGAGI (reference sequence). J lost 3 bases, V lost 5 bases, and 3 bases had no gene match. CDR3 sequence: CASSPDRGTDTQYF. The CDR3 nucleotides are TGTGCCAGCAGTCCGGACAGGGGAACAGATACGCAGTATTTT.

The rearrangement links TRBV27 to TRBJ2-7; 10 nucleotides align to TRBD1. Trimming cost V 6 bases and J 2 bases; bases outside gene matches: 7. The CDR3 is 15 amino acids. Germline loops: CDR1 MNHEY, CDR2 SMNVEV (reference sequence). CDR3 sequence: CASSRGDRGAYEQYF. The DNA of the CDR3 is TGTGCCAGCAGCCGGGGGGACAGGGGCGCCTACGAGCAGTACTTC.